One TCR beta chain is described in this entry. Its antigen is unknown. These data belong to a study of identifying expanded T cells in peripheral blood. Study conclusions and caveats: Approximately two-week clone count variance significantly increased as total template count grew. Over approximately two and four weeks, about 15 and 19 clones changed, versus approximately 1.2 between replicates.

Some clones are missing from TCRdb's copy, which holds only in-frame ones; the method was immunoSEQ multiplex PCR. Of about 110,000 clones in the sample, 88% were seen once. Healthy donors had no documented immune events, such as infections, while sampled. V was trimmed by 8 bases and J by 4 bases, leaving 18 bases between them. CDR1 is MNHNY, CDR2 SVGAGI, per germline (reference sequence). The CDR3 loop spans 14 amino acids. The sequencing sample was made of blood. This chain connects TRBV6-6 to TRBJ2-7; TRBD1 might be the D (6 bases). The TCR sequence derives from a person aged 18-70 years in good health. The CDR3 loop reads CASRRQAANYEQYF. The CDR3 DNA is TGTGCCAGCCGCCGACAGGCCGCGAATTACGAGCAGTACTTC.